The following is a TCR beta chain sequence with its context. This clonotype was detected many times. The clone's antigen remains unknown. One base away there is no much larger clone; base qualities are not given. This sample is part of a study of human T cells and chemical hapten exposure (dated by TCRdb to the early 2020s). Looking at the study overall: For sensitization, 2% DPC in acetone was applied to a roughly 2 cm by roughly 2 cm area of upper inner arm skin. Throughout the approximately 23-week study period, patients were also given weekly therapeutic DPC doses on the scalp. Patch tests used Finn chambers with 0.01% DPC on the upper back, scored after 6 days by International Contact Dermatitis Research Group standards. The patient cohort, mostly female, included alopecia areata with under or over 50% scalp involvement, alopecia totalis and alopecia universalis. Libraries were combined into a pool for sequencing, and differences in TCR yield between samples came mainly from small differences in library volumes within the pool. In alopecia patients, the study followed how the peripheral blood TCR repertoire changed in vivo over primary and secondary sensitization to diphenylcyclopropenone (DPC), a hapten. Patient blood was sampled pre-sensitization (week 0) and at 2, 6 and about 24 weeks after DPC sensitization. For TCR sequencing, blood came from 25 to 35 alopecia patients at anywhere from one to four time points (pre-sensitization, 2, 6 and 24 weeks). The research as a whole found: Significantly more large CDR3 similarity clusters were formed by expanded TCRs than by pre-sensitization or healthy control sets, consistent with antigen-driven responses. Patch test score was positively correlated with the number of PT1 expanded TCRs, with significance at thresholds 8, 16 and 32 but not at 4. Because every patient had alopecia, a presumed autoimmune disease, the patients' immune response might differ from that of healthy individuals. DPC sensitization did not change how many TCRs were above 1 in 1000 frequency, and no evidence was found of alterations in global repertoire structure. Repeated subsampling changed both the strength of the expansion versus patch-test correlation and the threshold at which that correlation became significant.

The library was made by RACE. Sequenced using a NextSeq 500. Library preparation attached unique molecular identifiers to individual cDNA molecules for quantitative, reproducible TCR counting. For every blood RNA sample, sequencing covered both the TCR alpha and TCR beta chains. The original pipeline was this. The median number of TCRs per sample was approximately 98,000, ranging from about 23,224 to 700,000. V, J and CDR3 annotation of the TCR reads was carried out using the Decombinator software suite. For the PS versus PT1 abundance plots, all samples were subsampled to the same number of TCRs (28,000). Expanded TCRs were defined as absent before sensitization and observed at least eight times at the 2-week time point. Using fastp trimming at Q25 and MiXCR clonotype assembly, TCRdb reanalyzed the public sequencing data and kept in-frame beta chains. Here each entry gathers all rows of one CDR3 protein and keeps the most common genes and DNA. None of the V and J calls come from the authors' own analysis; TCRdb made them. This sample comprises some 79,000 distinct CDR3 sequences, less than 14% of them detected only once. The ten largest clones represent roughly 3.7% of the sample.

The germline ends are 8 bases apart after V is trimmed by 2 bases and J by 3 bases. The cysteine opens and the phenylalanine closes a CDR3 of 12 amino acids. CDR3 DNA only is kept here, 36 bases in frame from base 1. CDR1 is given as SQVTM and CDR2 as ANQGSEA, both from the germline V gene. According to the study, the label for this sample's time point signals: patch test 3, about 24 weeks after DPC sensitization. According to the study, the label for this sample's treatment or condition signals: therapeutic diphenylcyclopropenone sensitization with weekly scalp DPC. At each patch-test visit, blood was drawn before the patch test was applied. Eligible patients were aged 18 to 70, diagnosed with alopecia, deemed suitable for DPC therapy, and excluded if pregnant. Total RNA was isolated from unfractionated whole blood collected in Tempus Blood RNA tubes.

The TCR originated in a woman between 50 and 59 years old with alopecia areata. Some clones in this sample may be carry-over from other donors' samples. The specimen comprised whole blood, sampled in connection with sensitization to the hapten diphenylcyclopropenone (DPC). The V gene is TRBV29-1 and the J gene is TRBJ2-7, and possibly TRBD1, on 5 matching bases. The encoded CDR3 is CSVEQGNYEQYF. The DNA sequence is as follows: TGCAGCGTTGAACAGGGTAACTACGAGCAGTACTTC.